This passage covers 25 T cell receptor beta chains from one sample sequenced in a study of shared clonotypes between healthy human individuals. The protocol was immunoSEQ multiplex PCR, while the TCRdb copy is restricted to in-frame clones and leaves out a portion. Counted here are roughly 700,000 clones, 80% to 95% occurring once; the ten biggest clones make up 34%. Sequenced sample: memory CD8+ T cells from PBMCs. Subset: CD45RO+ cells pooled with CCR7-negative TemRA cells. The source of these receptors is a man aged 18 to 30 in good health. Some clones in this sample may be carry-over from other donors' samples.

V and J are TRBV11-2 and TRBJ2-7, with 10 bases fitting TRBD2. The V gene's germline CDR1 is SGHAT and CDR2 FQNNGV. This CDR3 region has 16 residues. The J segment lost 5 bases and the V segment lost 1 base, leaving 8 bases of the junction unmatched. The CDR3 DNA is TGTGCCAGCAGCTTAGTTGTACTAGCGGGAAGGAACGAGCAGTACTTC. Protein sequence: CASSLVVLAGRNEQYF.

The rearrangement uses TRBV6-1 and TRBJ2-1; D is uncertain. Germline values: CDR1 MNHNS, CDR2 SASEGT. CDR3 length equals 12 residues. The ends were cut back, 4 bases at V and 4 bases at J, with 5 bases in the middle. The CDR3 DNA sequence: TGTGCCAGCAGTGTCCGATACAATGAGCAGTTCTTC. Amino acids: CASSVRYNEQFF.

V is TRBV4-1 and J is TRBJ2-7, with D uncertain. Between the trimmed V and J ends, which lost 2 bases and 3 bases, there was a span of 14 bases. This CDR3 has 15 residues. Germline assignment: CDR1 MGHRA and CDR2 YSYEKL. The CDR3 DNA is TGCGCCAGCAGCCAACTCCAAAGGCCAGACTACGAGCAGTACTTC. Its translation is CASSQLQRPDYEQYF.

This rearrangement joins TRBV27 to TRBJ2-2; D unclear. Per germline, CDR1 MNHEY and CDR2 SMNVEV (reference sequence). Trimming left V 5 bases short and J 8 bases short, with 6 bases between. The CDR3 has 11 residues. CDR3 DNA sequence: TGTGCCAGCAGTGGCCGGGGGGAGCTGTTTTTT. As protein: CASSGRGELFF.

The chain couples TRBV9 to TRBJ2-5; 10 bases align to TRBD2. The germline gives CDR1 SGDLS, CDR2 YYNGEE. The CDR3 covers 18 residues. The J segment lost 1 base and the V segment lost 4 bases, leaving 13 bases of the junction unmatched. In nucleotides, the CDR3 is TGTGCCAGCAGCCCCGAGGGGCTAGCGGGAGCCTTCCAAGAGACCCAGTACTTC. Translating gives CASSPEGLAGAFQETQYF.

J is TRBJ2-1 and V is TRBV2; 7 bases are shared with TRBD1. Germline CDR1 SNHLY, CDR2 FYNNEI. The CDR3 covers 16 residues. With V trimmed by 6 bases and J by 9 bases, 17 bases remained unmatched. The CDR3 is CASSEIGGSLFSEQFF. The CDR3 nucleotides read TGTGCCAGCAGCGAGATAGGGGGCTCTTTGTTCTCTGAGCAGTTCTTC.

This chain links TRBV27 with TRBJ2-7; TRBD2 matches 8 bases. There are 12 residues in the CDR3. The trim removed 4 bases at V and 12 bases at J, leaving 8 bases unmatched. Germline V gene lookup returns CDR1 MNHEY and CDR2 SMNVEV (reference sequence). The CDR3 coding sequence is TGTGCCAGCAGTTCGGACGGGAGGGTTAGGTACTTC. Amino acid sequence: CASSSDGRVRYF.

The genes are TRBV29-1 and TRBJ2-7, with 8 bases that match TRBD1. This CDR3 region has 12 residues. Germline loops: CDR1 SQVTM, CDR2 ANQGSEA. V gave up 7 bases and J gave up 6 bases; unmatched junction bases: 8. CDR3 DNA: TGCAGCGCGTTAGGACAGGGAGGCGAGCAGTACTTC. Residues: CSALGQGGEQYF.

The chain couples TRBV15 to TRBJ1-1; D unresolved. Trimming shortened V by 3 bases and J by 2 bases, and 10 bases separated the two germline ends. Germline loops: CDR1 LNHNV, CDR2 YYDKDF (reference sequence). The CDR3 has 14 residues. CDR3 nucleotide sequence: TGTGCCACCAGCAGGGGATTTCTAAACACTGAAGCTTTCTTT. Amino acids: CATSRGFLNTEAFF. Based on the CDR3 plus reference TRBV15 and TRBJ1-1, the full variable domain is DAMVIQNPRYQVTQFGKPVTLSCSQTLNHNVMYWYQQKSSQAPKLLFHYYDKDFNNEADTPDNFQSRRPNTSFCFLDIRSPGLGDTAMYLCATSRGFLNTEAFFGQGTRLTVV.

The chain uses TRBV5-1 and TRBJ1-2; 10 nucleotides line up with TRBD1. Germline loops: CDR1 SGHRS, CDR2 YFSETQ. Losses at the gene ends were 4 bases for V and 7 bases for J; bases not matched to a gene: 7. The CDR3 runs to 14 residues. CDR3 amino acids: CASSTGQGVSGYTF. As DNA, the CDR3 is TGCGCCAGCAGCACCGGACAGGGGGTCTCTGGCTACACCTTC.

A note on this clone: With a much larger clone just one base away, this may be a read error. The chain has TRBV27 and TRBJ2-5, with no clear D. Near its end, the DNA agrees better with TRBJ2-7, so the J call may be wrong. The CDR3 consists of 11 residues. Germline V CDR1 and CDR2: MNHEY, SMNVEV (reference sequence). In DNA, the CDR3 is TGTGCCAGCAGTCCCTCCTACGAGCAGTACTTC. Protein: CASSPSYEQYF.

The chain uses TRBV5-6 and TRBJ2-5, with 9 bases matching TRBD1. With the DNA end fitting TRBJ2-7 better, the J assignment may be wrong. Germline-derived CDR1 and CDR2 are SGHDT and YYEEEE. The CDR3 consists of 14 residues. CDR3 sequence: CASSPGQGGYEQYF. The CDR3 region has the DNA TGTGCCAGCAGCCCGGGACAGGGTGGCTACGAGCAGTACTTC.

The rearrangement joins TRBV10-3 to TRBJ2-7, with D possibly being TRBD2 (5 bases). CDR3 length: 15 residues. From germline, CDR1 is ENHRY and CDR2 SYGVKD. V lost 7 bases to trimming and J lost 1 base, with 17 bases between them. The CDR3 sequence is CAITSERPFSYEQYF. For the CDR3, the DNA is TGTGCCATCACCTCAGAGCGGCCTTTTTCCTACGAGCAGTACTTC.

The V gene is TRBV7-8, the J gene TRBJ2-1, with 7 bases aligning to TRBD1. From germline, CDR1 is SGHVS and CDR2 FQNEAQ. CDR3 length equals 14 residues. Trimming removed 6 bases from V and 0 bases from J; junction bases left unmatched: 2. The CDR3 DNA is TGTGCCAGCAGGGACAGGAGCTCCTACAATGAGCAGTTCTTC. Its protein product is CASRDRSSYNEQFF.

This clone was seen only a few times. The rearrangement uses TRBV27 and TRBJ1-1, with 7 bases identical to TRBD1. Germline V gives CDR1 MNHEY, CDR2 SMNVEV (reference sequence). With 5 bases clipped from V and 5 bases from J, the junction kept 8 bases outside the gene matches. The CDR3 length is 14 residues. The CDR3 region has the DNA TGTGCCAGCAGTCCCATTGGGACAGCAACTGAAGCTTTCTTT. Translating gives CASSPIGTATEAFF.

The rearrangement joins TRBV4-3 to TRBJ1-2; D is undetermined. The CDR3 runs to 15 residues. Trimming pared 3 bases from V and 1 base from J, leaving 12 bases between. Germline V lookup: CDR1 LGHNA, CDR2 YSLEER. CDR3 amino acids: CASSHAVWDNYGYTF. CDR3 nucleotide sequence: TGCGCCAGCAGCCACGCCGTATGGGATAACTATGGCTACACCTTC.

The genes are TRBV25-1 and TRBJ1-3; D not resolved. V lost 7 bases and J lost 1, with 8 bases in between. Germline CDR1 is MGHDK and CDR2 is SYGVNS. The CDR3 is made up of 13 amino acids. The CDR3 is CASKEDSGNTIYF. In nucleotides, the CDR3 is TGTGCCAGCAAGGAGGATTCTGGAAACACCATATATTTT.

V gene TRBV7-9 combines with J gene TRBJ2-7, with 8 bases aligning to TRBD2. The trim removed 5 bases at V and 4 bases at J, leaving 13 bases unmatched. This CDR3 spans 16 amino acids. Germline V gene data show CDR1 as SEHNR and CDR2 as FQNEAQ (reference sequence). CDR3 region: CASSPILGGAQYEQYF. DNA of the CDR3: TGTGCCAGCAGCCCCATCCTCGGGGGGGCACAATACGAGCAGTACTTC.

This clone was seen only once. This chain links TRBV5-6 with TRBJ2-3; D possibly corresponds to TRBD2 (5 bases). This CDR3 contains 13 residues. Between the trimmed V and J ends, which lost 2 bases and 4 bases, there was a span of 8 bases. Looked up from germline, CDR1 is SGHDT and CDR2 is YYEEEE. The CDR3 region is CASSFGLPDTQYF. The CDR3 DNA is TGTGCCAGCAGCTTTGGACTCCCAGATACGCAGTATTTT.

The rearrangement joins TRBV7-8 to TRBJ2-7, with D perhaps matching TRBD1 or TRBD2 (6 bases each). Deletions cut 1 base from V and 1 base from J, with 14 bases between. This CDR3 has 16 amino acids. Germline V CDR1 and CDR2: SGHVS, FQNEAQ. CDR3 DNA: TGTGCCAGCAGCTTAGGGAGGAGGGGGGCTTCCTACGAGCAGTACTTC. It is translated as CASSLGRRGASYEQYF.

This chain joins TRBV7-8 and TRBJ2-1; 13 positions match TRBD2. The CDR3 is 18 amino acids. V was pared by 5 bases and J by 6 bases, with 13 bases of the junction left unmatched. Per the germline V gene, CDR1 is SGHVS and CDR2 is FQNEAQ. Here the CDR3 DNA reads TGTGCCAGCAGCAATCGGACAGGCGGGACTAGCGGGACCAATGAGCAGTTCTTC. It encodes CASSNRTGGTSGTNEQFF.

The genes are TRBV9 and TRBJ2-7, with D possibly called TRBD1 or TRBD2 (7 bases each). Germline V gives CDR1 SGDLS, CDR2 YYNGEE. The CDR3 length is 14 residues. V lost 3 bases and J lost 7, with 17 bases in between. Here the CDR3 DNA reads TGTGCCAGCAGCGCAGGGGGGGAGTCAGGAGAGCAGTACTTC. This codes for CASSAGGESGEQYF.

This chain uses TRBV30 with TRBJ2-2, with a tentative D call TRBD2 (5 bases). The CDR3 spans 17 residues. The V gene lost 0 bases and the J gene lost 8 bases, with 22 bases spanning the gap. From germline, CDR1 is GTSNPN and CDR2 SVGIG (reference sequence). This chain's CDR3 is CAWSVRKRDRGNGELFF. CDR3 coding DNA: TGTGCCTGGAGTGTACGGAAGAGGGATCGAGGGAATGGGGAGCTGTTTTTT.

V gene TRBV28 combines with J gene TRBJ2-5; 8 bases line up with TRBD1. V lost 3 bases and J lost 4; bases outside the gene matches: 13. The germline V gene encodes CDR1 MDHEN and CDR2 SYDVKM. This CDR3 is built from 17 residues. The CDR3 protein is CASSFAPETDRGETQYF. CDR3 nucleotides: TGTGCCAGCAGTTTCGCCCCAGAGACAGACAGGGGAGAGACCCAGTACTTC.

The rearrangement joins TRBV6-6 to TRBJ2-7; the D is unclear. CDR3 size: 14 residues. Germline V gives CDR1 MNHNY, CDR2 SVGAGI (reference sequence). Trimming stripped 2 bases from V and 3 bases from J, with 11 bases between. For the CDR3, the DNA is TGTGCCAGCAGTTACGGCGTCGGATACTACGAGCAGTACTTC. This sequence encodes CASSYGVGYYEQYF.